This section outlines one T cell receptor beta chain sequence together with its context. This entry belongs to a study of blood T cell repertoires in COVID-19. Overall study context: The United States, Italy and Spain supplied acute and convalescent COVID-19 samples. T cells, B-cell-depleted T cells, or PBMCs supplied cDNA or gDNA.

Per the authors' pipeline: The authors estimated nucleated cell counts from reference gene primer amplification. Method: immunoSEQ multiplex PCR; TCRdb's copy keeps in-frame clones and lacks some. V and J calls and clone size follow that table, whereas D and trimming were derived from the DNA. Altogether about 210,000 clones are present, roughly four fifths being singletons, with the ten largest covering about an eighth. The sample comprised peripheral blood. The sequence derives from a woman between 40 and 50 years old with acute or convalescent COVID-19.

The CDR3 loop reads CASSEVARVGSYNEQFF. The CDR3, as DNA: TGTGCCAGCAGTGAAGTAGCGAGGGTGGGCTCCTACAATGAGCAGTTCTTC. This sequence joins TRBV6-1 and TRBJ2-1; D is possibly TRBD2 (5 bases). V gave up 1 base and J gave up 0 bases, with 13 bases separating them. The CDR3 is made up of 17 amino acids. Germline loops: CDR1 MNHNS, CDR2 SASEGT.